This TCR beta chain comes out of a study of blood T cells in healthy people across ages. Study-level results: The study found more naive CD4+ cells and higher diversity in long-lived than aged donors.

A word on this clonotype: What it binds is unknown.

The second PCR ran roughly 6 to 11 cycles with a sample-barcoded 5' primer and J-beta primers. MiXCR was run by TCRdb on the 5' RACE reads, yielding one entry per CDR3 protein. The table has 1.2 million to 1.5 million distinct CDR3 sequences, approximately 63% seen once. The sample was blood. The clonotype originates from a man aged 18 to 29 in good health.

CDR3 coding DNA: TGTGCCAGCAGAAGATACAGGGCAAGAACTGGGGAGACCCAGTACTTC. Encoded protein: CASRRYRARTGETQYF. This chain uses TRBV7-8 with TRBJ2-5, with a tentative D call TRBD1 (6 bases). The germline CDR1 and CDR2 sequences are SGHVS and FQNEAQ. Trimming took off 6 bases at V and 5 bases at J, with 22 bases between the two ends. This CDR3 spans 16 amino acids.